This T cell receptor (beta chain) was profiled in a study of shared T cell receptors in the human thymus. The protocol was immunoSEQ multiplex PCR, while the TCRdb copy is restricted to in-frame clones and leaves out a portion. The table has roughly 660,000 clones, approximately 90% seen once. These records were also assigned to another study, of human thymus T cells. That work adds: What appeared biased in thymic and blood repertoires was the usage of V and J genes. Unrelated individuals reportedly shared highly overlapping thymic TCR repertoires.

The TCR was taken from a boy younger than two with a congenital heart defect. The specimen sequenced was thymocytes.

The CDR3 loop is CASSLGAGGQFF. CDR3 coding DNA: TGTGCCAGCAGCTTAGGCGCGGGAGGGCAGTTCTTC. The V gene is TRBV7-9, the J gene TRBJ2-1; 8 nucleotides agree with TRBD2. The V and J ends lost 1 base and 12 bases, in that order; junction bases with no gene match: 2. The CDR3 is 12 amino acids. In germline, CDR1 is SEHNR, CDR2 FQNEAQ (reference sequence).